This T cell receptor (beta chain) was obtained from a study of blood T cell repertoires in COVID-19. CDR3 length: 12 amino acids. Germline V gene sequence: CDR1 MNHEY, CDR2 SVGAGI. The V and J ends lost 5 bases and 6 bases respectively, with 10 bases between them. Data came from immunoSEQ multiplex PCR; TCRdb stores just in-frame clones and leaves some out. The sample contains 80,000 or so clones, around three quarters of which appear only once. This clone has just one count. The sequenced sample was peripheral blood. The rearrangement uses TRBV6-5 and TRBJ1-2, with D unclear. This TCR came from a woman aged 70-85 years with acute or convalescent COVID-19. The CDR3 DNA is TGTGCCAGCAGTCCGTCGCAGAATGGCTACACCTTC. Protein: CASSPSQNGYTF.